What follows are 23 T cell receptor beta chains derived from one specimen sequenced in a study of T cell changes during pregnancy in multiple sclerosis. Profiling relied on immunoSEQ multiplex PCR, and the TCRdb table lists in-frame clones only, not all of them. The table includes more than 75,000 clones, around 93% detected once. Sample: peripheral blood, taken in the third trimester of pregnancy. These receptor sequences come from a female donor with multiple sclerosis, enrolled in a pregnancy study.

The gene calls are TRBV2 and TRBJ1-4; D gene uncertain. From germline, CDR1 is SNHLY and CDR2 FYNNEI. V was clipped by 7 bases and J by 7 bases, with 7 bases between them. The CDR3 has 11 residues. CDR3 sequence: CASTGSEKLFF. CDR3 in DNA: TGTGCCAGCACCGGGAGTGAAAAACTGTTTTTT.

The chain couples TRBV5-5 to TRBJ1-1; TRBD1 matches at 9 bases. The J segment lost 7 bases and the V segment lost 1 base, leaving 8 bases of the junction unmatched. CDR3 length equals 15 residues. Germline V gene sequence: CDR1 SGHKS, CDR2 YYEKEE (reference sequence). As DNA, the CDR3 is TGTGCCAGCAGCTTGTTTGTTACAGGGGGCGTTGAAGCTTTCTTT. This gives the protein CASSLFVTGGVEAFF.

The V call is TRBV7-9, the J call TRBJ1-1; 7 nucleotides align to TRBD1. There are 17 residues in the CDR3. V dropped 6 bases and J dropped 0; count of bases not matched to a gene: 13. Germline V gene sequence: CDR1 SEHNR, CDR2 FQNEAQ (reference sequence). In DNA form, the CDR3 reads TGTGCCAGCAGGGACTGGACAGGCGCTGGAGTGAACACTGAAGCTTTCTTT. It is translated as CASRDWTGAGVNTEAFF.

The chain carries TRBV5-6 and TRBJ2-2; 9 nucleotides line up with TRBD2. The CDR3 contains 15 residues. Germline loops: CDR1 SGHDT, CDR2 YYEEEE. With 5 bases clipped from V and 3 bases from J, the junction kept 5 bases outside the gene matches. The CDR3 DNA sequence: TGTGCCAGCAGAATTAGCGGGAGATACACCGGGGAGCTGTTTTTT. It codes for CASRISGRYTGELFF.

This clone was detected only once. The rearrangement links TRBV5-1 to TRBJ2-2; D possibly corresponds to TRBD2 (6 bases). V shed 0 bases and J shed 5 bases, with 14 bases lying between them. CDR3 length equals 16 residues. Germline assignment: CDR1 SGHRS and CDR2 YFSETQ. The CDR3 sequence is CASSLERGAGTGELFF. CDR3 sequence (DNA): TGCGCCAGCAGCTTGGAGAGGGGCGCGGGAACCGGGGAGCTGTTTTTT.

The chain carries TRBV10-3 and TRBJ1-2, with TRBD1 matching 8 bases. Trimming cost V 4 bases and J 1 base; bases outside gene matches: 8. The CDR3 is made up of 16 amino acids. Per germline, CDR1 ENHRY and CDR2 SYGVKD. The CDR3 is CAISGKGTGDNYGYTF. In DNA form, the CDR3 reads TGTGCCATCAGTGGTAAGGGGACAGGCGATAACTATGGCTACACCTTC.

This chain links TRBV2 with TRBJ2-2; 10 bases are shared with TRBD1. CDR1 and CDR2 (germline): SNHLY, FYNNEI. The V gene end was trimmed by 4 bases and the J gene end by 6 bases; junction bases not matched to a gene: 17. CDR3 length: 19 residues. CDR3 protein: CASSGPGTGVSFVPGELFF. As DNA, the CDR3 is TGTGCCAGCAGTGGCCCCGGGACAGGGGTATCTTTTGTCCCCGGGGAGCTGTTTTTT.

The genes are TRBV30 and TRBJ1-5, with a tentative D call TRBD1 (6 bases). Germline CDR1 reads GTSNPN; CDR2 reads SVGIG (reference sequence). The CDR3 is 18 amino acids. Deletions cut 3 bases from V and 3 bases from J, with 24 bases between. CDR3 in amino acids: CAWRKGGGGAYPNQPQHF. The CDR3 DNA reads TGTGCCTGGAGGAAAGGGGGTGGGGGGGCCTACCCCAATCAGCCCCAGCATTTT. The variable domain in full, completed from reference TRBV30 and TRBJ1-5, reads SQTIHQWPATLVQPVGSPLSLECTVEGTSNPNLYWYRQAAGRGLQLLFYSVGIGQISSEVPQNLSASRPQDRQFILSSKKLLLSDSGFYLCAWRKGGGGAYPNQPQHFGDGTRLSIL.

The chain uses TRBV9 and TRBJ1-1; 9 nucleotides align to TRBD1. J lost 5 bases, V lost 0 bases, and 11 bases had no gene match. CDR1 is SGDLS, CDR2 YYNGEE, per germline. The CDR3 loop spans 17 amino acids. In DNA form, the CDR3 reads TGTGCCAGCAGCGTAGATCTTGACAGGGGGTACCCTACTGAAGCTTTCTTT. This sequence encodes CASSVDLDRGYPTEAFF.

In this sample, this clone turned up once. The chain employs TRBV28 and TRBJ1-3, with a weak D call TRBD1 (5 bases). Between the trimmed V and J ends, which lost 4 bases and 0 bases, there was a span of 10 bases. Germline values: CDR1 MDHEN, CDR2 SYDVKM. This CDR3 contains 15 residues. CDR3 protein: CASSSYDSSGNTIYF. CDR3 nucleotides: TGTGCCAGCAGTTCCTACGACAGCTCTGGAAACACCATATATTTT.

In this sample, this clone turned up once. The chain carries TRBV28 and TRBJ2-7; 10 positions agree with TRBD2. The V gene end was trimmed by 6 bases and the J gene end by 2 bases; junction bases not matched to a gene: 7. The germline V gene encodes CDR1 MDHEN and CDR2 SYDVKM. The CDR3 contains 15 residues. The CDR3 protein is CASRPLAGAPYEQYF. For the CDR3, the DNA is TGTGCCAGCAGGCCCCTAGCGGGGGCCCCCTACGAGCAGTACTTC.

The V gene is TRBV5-8, the J gene TRBJ2-3; 8 positions agree with TRBD1. The V and J ends lost 4 bases and 0 bases, in that order; junction bases with no gene match: 7. This CDR3 has 16 residues. The germline V gene has CDR1 SGHTS and CDR2 YDEGEE. The CDR3 bases are TGTGCCAGCAGCCCCGGCCAGGGGGCGAGCACAGATACGCAGTATTTT. Protein: CASSPGQGASTDTQYF.

This chain uses TRBV6-4 with TRBJ2-3, with D possibly being TRBD2 (6 bases). V was pared by 3 bases and J by 5 bases, with 15 bases between. There are 15 residues in the CDR3. Germline assignment: CDR1 MRHNA and CDR2 SNTAGT. The DNA for the CDR3 is TGTGCCAGCAGTGAGAATGCCGGGGGTGGAGATACGCAGTATTTT. This codes for CASSENAGGGDTQYF.

This sequence joins TRBV30 and TRBJ2-7; unclear D gene. This CDR3 is 11 amino acids long. In germline, CDR1 is GTSNPN, CDR2 SVGIG (reference sequence). V was trimmed by 2 bases and J by 2 bases, leaving 4 bases between them. The CDR3 reads CAWSFTYEQYF. The CDR3 DNA sequence: TGTGCCTGGAGTTTCACCTACGAGCAGTACTTC.

This clone was seen repeatedly, ten times or more. The chain recombines TRBV29-1 with TRBJ2-7, with D possibly matching TRBD1 (6 bases). This CDR3 comprises 13 residues. From germline, CDR1 is SQVTM and CDR2 ANQGSEA. V was cut by 7 bases and J by 3 bases, with 16 bases left in between. The chain's CDR3 is CSAGAGEFYEQYF. CDR3 nucleotide sequence: TGCAGCGCCGGAGCAGGGGAATTCTACGAGCAGTACTTC.

The chain has TRBV11-2 and TRBJ1-2; D unresolved. The CDR3 runs 14 residues. Deletions cut 3 bases from V and 0 bases from J, with 8 bases between. Germline CDR1 SGHAT, CDR2 FQNNGV. CDR3 residues: CASSFDGTNYGYTF. The CDR3 DNA sequence: TGTGCCAGCAGCTTCGACGGGACTAACTATGGCTACACCTTC.

J is TRBJ1-6 and V is TRBV11-1, with TRBD1 matching 9 bases. The CDR3 loop spans 15 amino acids. V shed 5 bases and J 10 bases; nucleotides not matched to a gene: 9. Germline V gene lookup returns CDR1 SGHAT and CDR2 FQDESV (reference sequence). CDR3 residues: CASSPRTGAFSPLHF. The CDR3 DNA is TGTGCCAGCAGCCCGAGGACAGGGGCTTTCTCACCCCTCCACTTT.

CDR3 loop: CAWSVRGNTEAFF. The CDR3 nucleotides read TGTGCCTGGAGTGTACGGGGGAACACTGAAGCTTTCTTT. The chain employs TRBV30 and TRBJ1-1; D is undetermined. Trimming pared 0 bases from V and 1 base from J, leaving 6 bases between. The CDR3 length is 13 residues. Germline V gene lookup returns CDR1 GTSNPN and CDR2 SVGIG (reference sequence).

The rearrangement links TRBV9 to TRBJ2-6; D may be TRBD1 (7 bases). Germline V gives CDR1 SGDLS, CDR2 YYNGEE. V lost 3 bases to trimming and J lost 2 bases, with 18 bases between them. CDR3 length equals 18 residues. This CDR3 is CASSAHPQGGTGANVLTF. In DNA form, the CDR3 reads TGTGCCAGCAGCGCACACCCCCAGGGGGGAACTGGGGCCAACGTCCTGACTTTC. Based on the CDR3 plus reference TRBV9 and TRBJ2-6, the full variable domain is DSGVTQTPKHLITATGQRVTLRCSPRSGDLSVYWYQQSLDQGLQFLIQYYNGEERAKGNILERFSAQQFPDLHSELNLSSLELGDSALYFCASSAHPQGGTGANVLTFGAGSRLTVL.

V is TRBV5-5 and J is TRBJ2-2; 8 nucleotides line up with TRBD1. The CDR3 loop spans 16 amino acids. CDR1 is SGHKS, CDR2 YYEKEE, per germline (reference sequence). Trimming cost V 4 bases and J 4 bases; bases outside gene matches: 9. The DNA for the CDR3 is TGTGCCAGCAGCCTAGCTCGACAGGGGTCCACCGGGGAGCTGTTTTTT. This sequence encodes CASSLARQGSTGELFF.

V is TRBV7-3 and J is TRBJ2-1, with 10 nucleotides matching TRBD2. The CDR3 contains 16 residues. Germline CDR1 reads SGHTA; CDR2 reads FQGTGA. The ends lost 2 bases at V and 8 bases at J; junction bases unmatched: 9. CDR3 sequence reads: CASSLGVSGGRDEQFF. The DNA for the CDR3 is TGTGCCAGCAGCTTAGGAGTTAGCGGGGGGAGGGATGAGCAGTTCTTC. Full variable domain (remainder filled in from reference TRBV7-3 and TRBJ2-1): GAGVSQTPSNKVTEKGKYVELRCDPISGHTALYWYRQSLGQGPEFLIYFQGTGAADDSGLPNDRFFAVRPEGSVSTLKIQRTERGDSAVYLCASSLGVSGGRDEQFFGPGTRLTVL.

The gene calls are TRBV6-5 and TRBJ1-1; 7 nucleotides agree with TRBD1. The CDR3 runs 14 residues. Germline V gene lookup returns CDR1 MNHEY and CDR2 SVGAGI. Unmatched junction bases numbered 4, after V lost 2 bases and J lost 4 bases. The CDR3 loop is CASSYVGQITEAFF. In DNA, the CDR3 is TGTGCCAGCAGTTACGTGGGACAGATCACTGAAGCTTTCTTT.

This clone has only one observation. The J gene is TRBJ2-2, the V gene TRBV7-6; D unresolved. The CDR3 sequence is 16 residues long. The V and J ends lost 5 bases and 2 bases respectively, with 15 bases between them. The V gene's germline CDR1 is SGHVS and CDR2 FNYEAQ. This CDR3 is CASSIISRGNTGELFF. The CDR3 nucleotides read TGTGCCAGCAGCATAATTTCAAGAGGAAACACCGGGGAGCTGTTTTTT. Filled out from reference TRBV7-6 and TRBJ2-2, the complete variable domain reads GAGVSQSPRYKVTKRGQDVALRCDPISGHVSLYWYRQALGQGPEFLTYFNYEAQQDKSGLPNDRFSAERPEGSISTLTIQRTEQRDSAMYRCASSIISRGNTGELFFGEGSRLTVL.